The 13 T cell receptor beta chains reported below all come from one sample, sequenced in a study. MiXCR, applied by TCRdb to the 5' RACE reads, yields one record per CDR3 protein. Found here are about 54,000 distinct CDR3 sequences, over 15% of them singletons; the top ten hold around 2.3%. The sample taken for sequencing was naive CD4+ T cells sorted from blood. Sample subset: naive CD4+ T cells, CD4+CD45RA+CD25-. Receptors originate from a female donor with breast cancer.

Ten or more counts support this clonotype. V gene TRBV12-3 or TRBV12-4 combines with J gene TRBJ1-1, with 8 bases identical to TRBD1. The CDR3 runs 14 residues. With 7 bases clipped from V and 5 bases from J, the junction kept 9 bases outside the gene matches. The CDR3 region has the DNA TGTGCCAGCACTTATGCAGGGGGCGGAACTGAAGCTTTCTTT. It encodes CASTYAGGGTEAFF.

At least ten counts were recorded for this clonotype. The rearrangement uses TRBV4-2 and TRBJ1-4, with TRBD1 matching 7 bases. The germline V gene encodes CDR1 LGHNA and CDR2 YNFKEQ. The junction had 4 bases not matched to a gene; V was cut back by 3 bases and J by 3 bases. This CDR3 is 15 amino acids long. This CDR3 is CASSQGQGANEKLFF. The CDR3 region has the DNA TGTGCCAGCAGCCAGGGGCAGGGGGCTAATGAAAAACTGTTTTTT.

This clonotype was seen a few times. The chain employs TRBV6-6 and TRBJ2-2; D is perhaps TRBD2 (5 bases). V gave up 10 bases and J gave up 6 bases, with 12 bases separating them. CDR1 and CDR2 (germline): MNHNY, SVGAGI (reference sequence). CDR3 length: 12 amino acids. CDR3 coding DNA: TGTGCCACACAATTCGGGGCCGGGGAGCTGTTTTTT. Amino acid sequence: CATQFGAGELFF.

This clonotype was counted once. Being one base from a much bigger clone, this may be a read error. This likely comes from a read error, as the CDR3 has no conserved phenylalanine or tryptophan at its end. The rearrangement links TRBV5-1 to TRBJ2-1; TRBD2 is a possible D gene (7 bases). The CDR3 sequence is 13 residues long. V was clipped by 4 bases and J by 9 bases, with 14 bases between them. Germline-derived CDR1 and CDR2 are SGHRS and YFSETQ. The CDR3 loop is CASSPYREGEQFC. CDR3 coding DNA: TGCGCCAGCAGCCCTTACAGGGAGGGTGAGCAGTTCTGC.

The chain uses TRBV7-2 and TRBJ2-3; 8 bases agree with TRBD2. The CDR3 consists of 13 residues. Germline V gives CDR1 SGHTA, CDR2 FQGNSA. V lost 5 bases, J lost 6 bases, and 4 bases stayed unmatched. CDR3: CASSPGLVDTQYF. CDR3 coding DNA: TGTGCCAGCAGCCCGGGACTAGTTGATACGCAGTATTTT.

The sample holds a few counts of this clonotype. This chain's CDR3 is CSAARGLAARADTQYF. The CDR3 DNA sequence: TGCAGTGCTGCCAGAGGACTAGCGGCTAGGGCAGATACGCAGTATTTT. J is TRBJ2-3 and V is TRBV20-1; the match to TRBD2 covers 10 bases. Germline values: CDR1 DFQATT, CDR2 SNEGSKA (reference sequence). The V segment lost 5 bases and the J segment 4 bases; nucleotides outside the gene matches: 12. This CDR3 comprises 16 residues.

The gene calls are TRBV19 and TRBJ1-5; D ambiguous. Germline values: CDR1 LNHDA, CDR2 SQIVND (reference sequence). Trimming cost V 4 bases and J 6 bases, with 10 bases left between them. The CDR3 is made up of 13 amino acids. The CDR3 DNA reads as TGTGCCAGTAGTACCGTCGGAGGTCAGCCCCAGCATTTT. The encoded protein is CASSTVGGQPQHF.

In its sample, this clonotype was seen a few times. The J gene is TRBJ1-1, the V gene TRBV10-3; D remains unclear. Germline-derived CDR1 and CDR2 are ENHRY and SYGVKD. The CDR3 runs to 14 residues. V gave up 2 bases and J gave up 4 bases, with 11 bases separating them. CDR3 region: CAISELGRSTEAFF. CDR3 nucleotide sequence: TGTGCCATCAGTGAGCTAGGCAGAAGCACTGAAGCTTTCTTT.

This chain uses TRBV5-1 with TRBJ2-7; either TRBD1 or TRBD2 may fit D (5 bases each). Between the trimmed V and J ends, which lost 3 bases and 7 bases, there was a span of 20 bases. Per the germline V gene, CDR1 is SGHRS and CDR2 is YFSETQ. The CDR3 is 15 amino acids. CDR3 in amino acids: CASSSSSSTGGEQYF. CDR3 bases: TGCGCCAGCAGCTCGTCGAGCTCCACTGGGGGAGAGCAGTACTTC.

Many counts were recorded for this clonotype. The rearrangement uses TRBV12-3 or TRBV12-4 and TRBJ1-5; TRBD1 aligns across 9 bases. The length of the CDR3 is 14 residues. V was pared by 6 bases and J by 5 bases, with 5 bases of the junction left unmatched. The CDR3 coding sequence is TGTGCCAGCAGCTACGACAGGGGGGATCAGCCCCAGCATTTT. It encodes CASSYDRGDQPQHF.

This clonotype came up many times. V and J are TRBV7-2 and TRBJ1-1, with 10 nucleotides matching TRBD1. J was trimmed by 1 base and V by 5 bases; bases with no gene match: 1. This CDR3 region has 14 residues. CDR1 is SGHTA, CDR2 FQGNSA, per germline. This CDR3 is CASSRTGGNTEAFF. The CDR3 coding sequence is TGTGCCAGCAGCAGGACAGGGGGGAACACTGAAGCTTTCTTT.

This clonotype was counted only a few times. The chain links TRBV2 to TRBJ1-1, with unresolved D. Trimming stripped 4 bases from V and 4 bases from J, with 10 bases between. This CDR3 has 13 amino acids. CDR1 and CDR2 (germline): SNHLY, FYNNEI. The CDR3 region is CASSGAFGTEAFF. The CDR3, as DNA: TGTGCCAGCAGTGGGGCATTTGGCACTGAAGCTTTCTTT.

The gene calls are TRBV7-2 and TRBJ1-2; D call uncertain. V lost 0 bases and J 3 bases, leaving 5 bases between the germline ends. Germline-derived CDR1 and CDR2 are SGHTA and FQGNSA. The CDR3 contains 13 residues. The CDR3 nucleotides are TGTGCCAGCAGCTTAGCGCGGGACTATGGCTACACCTTC. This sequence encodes CASSLARDYGYTF.